These 9 T cell receptor beta chains share one sample of origin, sequenced in a study of cytomegalovirus exposure and HLA in healthy donors. The primer mix had 60 Vbeta and 13 Jbeta primers. This table comes from immunoSEQ multiplex PCR, and its TCRdb copy is limited to in-frame clones, with some not included. The sample carries 160,000 or so clones, 84% recorded once. Sequencing was carried out using PBMCs. The source is a man over 45 in good health and CMV-seropositive.

This chain uses TRBV6-6 with TRBJ2-5; TRBD1 matches at 12 bases. The CDR3 extends over 14 amino acids. Looked up from germline, CDR1 is MNHNY and CDR2 is SVGAGI (reference sequence). J gave up 5 bases and V 5 bases, and 3 bases lay outside the gene matches. CDR3 sequence reads: CASSGTGGGETQYF. CDR3 sequence (DNA): TGTGCCAGCAGTGGGACAGGGGGCGGGGAGACCCAGTACTTC.

V usage is TRBV29-1 and J usage is TRBJ1-2; 11 bases match TRBD1. This CDR3 spans 12 amino acids. Trimming at V came to 7 bases and at J to 6 bases, leaving 4 bases not matched to a gene. Germline CDR1 reads SQVTM; CDR2 reads ANQGSEA. The CDR3 DNA reads TGCAGCGCTGGGACAGGGGGAAATGGCTACACCTTC. It yields the protein CSAGTGGNGYTF.

This rearrangement joins TRBV9 to TRBJ1-2, with D possibly TRBD1 on 5 matching bases. V was trimmed by 2 bases and J by 7 bases, leaving 15 bases between them. CDR1 SGDLS and CDR2 YYNGEE come from the germline V gene. The CDR3 contains 14 residues. DNA for the CDR3: TGTGCCAGCAGCGTTACCGGGACTGGGGTTGGCTACACCTTC. This encodes CASSVTGTGVGYTF.

V is TRBV2 and J is TRBJ2-6; maybe TRBD2 (7 bases). V dropped 9 bases and J dropped 0 bases, with 9 bases sitting between them. Germline CDR1 and CDR2: SNHLY and FYNNEI. The CDR3 contains 14 residues. The CDR3 here is CARAGASGANVLTF. The CDR3 DNA reads as TGTGCCAGGGCGGGGGCCTCTGGGGCCAACGTCCTGACTTTC. Together with reference TRBV2 and TRBJ2-6, the CDR3 gives the full variable domain: EPEVTQTPSHQVTQMGQEVILRCVPISNHLYFYWYRQILGQKVEFLVSFYNNEISEKSEIFDDQFSVERPDGSNFTLKIRSTKLEDSAMYFCARAGASGANVLTFGAGSRLTVL.

This sequence joins TRBV19 and TRBJ1-2, with D unclear. Germline assignment: CDR1 LNHDA and CDR2 SQIVND (reference sequence). V was shortened by 1 base and J by 0 bases, with 12 bases between the two germline ends. This CDR3 comprises 16 residues. The CDR3 region has the DNA TGTGCCAGTAGTATAGGGGCGGTCGGGGCTAACTATGGCTACACCTTC. Translated: CASSIGAVGANYGYTF.

V usage is TRBV5-1 and J usage is TRBJ1-2, with 8 bases identical to TRBD1. CDR1 is SGHRS and CDR2 is YFSETQ in the germline V gene. CDR3 length equals 19 residues. The V gene end was trimmed by 0 bases and the J gene end by 4 bases; junction bases not matched to a gene: 17. The CDR3 sequence: CASSLAGDRGPGIVYGYTF. CDR3 nucleotide sequence: TGCGCCAGCAGCTTGGCGGGCGACAGGGGTCCGGGTATAGTCTATGGCTACACCTTC.

The chain recombines TRBV29-1 with TRBJ2-7; possibly TRBD2 for D (5 bases). The V gene's germline CDR1 is SQVTM and CDR2 ANQGSEA. V was pared by 4 bases and J by 2 bases, with 9 bases between. CDR3 length: 12 amino acids. This CDR3 reads CSVGTQTYEQYF. CDR3 DNA sequence: TGCAGCGTTGGGACTCAGACCTACGAGCAGTACTTC.

In its sample, this clone was seen once. The rearrangement uses TRBV4-1 and TRBJ2-5; 7 positions match TRBD2. Per the germline V gene, CDR1 is MGHRA and CDR2 is YSYEKL. This CDR3 contains 14 residues. The junction had 5 bases not matched to a gene; V was cut back by 3 bases and J by 4 bases. This CDR3 reads CASSQGGVSETQYF. In nucleotides, the CDR3 is TGCGCCAGCAGCCAGGGAGGGGTTTCAGAGACCCAGTACTTC.

The CDR3 loop is CASRITSAGTGELFF. CDR3 DNA sequence: TGTGCCAGCAGGATCACGTCGGCGGGTACCGGGGAGCTGTTTTTT. The rearrangement uses TRBV7-3 and TRBJ2-2, with D tentatively TRBD2 (5 bases). The ends were cut back, 6 bases at V and 5 bases at J, with 16 bases in the middle. This CDR3 has 15 amino acids. Germline CDR1 reads SGHTA; CDR2 reads FQGTGA.